A selection of T cell receptor beta chains follows, all from one sample in a study of memory CD4+ T cells and cytomegalovirus serostatus. Produced via immunoSEQ multiplex PCR; TCRdb's table is partial and in-frame only. The sample yields tens of thousands of clones, about 75% seen once. Sequences were obtained from memory CD4+ T cells from blood. The source of these receptors is an adult in good health and CMV-seronegative. Some clones in this sample may be carry-over from other donors' samples. Each CDR3 is given with its conserved first and last residue. The D gene is left open where the match is weak. Not all rows give a size; the values are once, few, many and, for expanded clones, a class.

>TRBV9|NA|TRBJ1-2|NA
TGTGCCAGCAGCGTACACGGGAGAGACTATGGCTACACCTTC
CASSVHGRDYGYTF
>TRBV10-3|NA|TRBJ2-7|TRBD1
TGTGCCATCAGTGAAGGGACAGGTTCCTACGAGCAGTACTTC
CAISEGTGSYEQYF
>TRBV6-1|NA|TRBJ1-2|NA
TGTGCCAGCGATCTGGAACAGAGGGGCTACACCTTC
CASDLEQRGYTF
>TRBV6-5|NA|TRBJ1-4|TRBD1
TGTGCCAGCAGACGCAGGGGGTTTAATGAAAAACTGTTTTTT
CASRRRGFNEKLFF
>TRBV19|NA|TRBJ1-5|NA
TGTGCCAGTAGTATCGGACAGCATAGTCGCCAGCCCCAGCATTTT
CASSIGQHSRQPQHF
>TRBV14|NA|TRBJ1-1|NA
TGTGCCAGCAGCCTCACACGGGGCGCTGAAGCTTTCTTT
CASSLTRGAEAFF
>TRBV5-1|few|TRBJ1-5|TRBD1
TGCGCCAGCAGCGGGACAGGGGGCGATCAGCCCCAGCATTTT
CASSGTGGDQPQHF
>TRBV29-1|few|TRBJ2-2|TRBD1
TGCAGCGCCGGACAGGCCTACACCGGGGAGCTGTTTTTT
CSAGQAYTGELFF
>TRBV5-1|NA|TRBJ1-1|NA
TGCGCCAGCAGCTTGGTATTACTAGGAGACACTGAAGCTTTCTTT
CASSLVLLGDTEAFF
>TRBV7-9|NA|TRBJ1-5|NA
TGTGCCAGCAGCTTAGCGGGGGAGGCGGGCAATCAGCCCCAGCATTTT
CASSLAGEAGNQPQHF
>TRBV4-1|NA|TRBJ2-3|NA
TGCGCCAGCAGCCAAGAGTGGACCCTAATCACAGATACGCAGTATTTT
CASSQEWTLITDTQYF
>TRBV2|NA|TRBJ2-7|TRBD2
TGTGCCAGCAGCGTAGCGGGGGAGGACTACGAGCAGTACTTC
CASSVAGEDYEQYF
>TRBV18|NA|TRBJ1-2|NA
TGTGCCAGCTCACCATTAGACAGCTATGGCTACACCTTC
CASSPLDSYGYTF
>TRBV11-2|NA|TRBJ2-5|NA
TGTGCCAGCAGCTTAAATCCGGGGCAAGAGACCCAGTACTTC
CASSLNPGQETQYF
>TRBV9|few|TRBJ1-2|NA
TGTGCCAGCAGCGTAGAGGAATGGAGGAGGGACTATGGCTACACCTTC
CASSVEEWRRDYGYTF
>TRBV10-2|NA|TRBJ2-1|NA
TGCGCCAGCAGTCGTTGGAGGGAGGAGGTCAATGAGCAGTTCTTC
CASSRWREEVNEQFF
>TRBV7-9|few|TRBJ1-2|TRBD1
TGTGCCAGCAGCTTAAGCGGGGACAGGGTGAGCTATGGCTACACCTTC
CASSLSGDRVSYGYTF
>TRBV28|NA|TRBJ1-5|NA
TGTGCCAGCAGGACCAGCCGACAGAACCCTAATCAGCCCCAGCATTTT
CASRTSRQNPNQPQHF